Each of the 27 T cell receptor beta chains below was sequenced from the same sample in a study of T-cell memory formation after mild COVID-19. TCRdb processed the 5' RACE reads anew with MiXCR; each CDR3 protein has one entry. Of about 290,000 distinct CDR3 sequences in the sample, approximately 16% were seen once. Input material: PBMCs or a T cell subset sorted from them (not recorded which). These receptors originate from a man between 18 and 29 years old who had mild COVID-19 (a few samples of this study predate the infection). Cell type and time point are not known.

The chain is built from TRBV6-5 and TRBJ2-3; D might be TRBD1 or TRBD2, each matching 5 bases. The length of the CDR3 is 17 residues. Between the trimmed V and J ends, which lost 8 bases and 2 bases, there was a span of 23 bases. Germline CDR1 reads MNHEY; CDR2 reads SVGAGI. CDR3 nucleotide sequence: TGTGCCAGCGGGGGATTGAAAGGGGAAACCAACACAGATACGCAGTATTTT. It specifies CASGGLKGETNTDTQYF.

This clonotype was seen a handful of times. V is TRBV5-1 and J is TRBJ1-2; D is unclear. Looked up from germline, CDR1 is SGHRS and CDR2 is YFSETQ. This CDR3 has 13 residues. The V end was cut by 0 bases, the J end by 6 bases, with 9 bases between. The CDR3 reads CASSLVGSDGYTF. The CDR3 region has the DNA TGCGCCAGCAGCTTGGTGGGGAGTGATGGCTACACCTTC.

For the CDR3, the DNA is TGCGCCAGCAGCCAACAGGGTTCAGCTGAAGCTTTCTTT. Amino acids: CASSQQGSAEAFF. The gene calls are TRBV5-1 and TRBJ1-1; D perhaps matches TRBD1 (6 bases). Trimming removed 4 bases at V and 6 bases at J, with 13 bases between. Germline CDR1 SGHRS, CDR2 YFSETQ. The CDR3 is 13 amino acids. Complete variable domain (other parts from reference TRBV5-1 and TRBJ1-1): KAGVTQTPRYLIKTRGQQVTLSCSPISGHRSVSWYQQTPGQGLQFLFEYFSETQRNKGNFPGRFSGRQFSNSRSEMNVSTLELGDSALYLCASSQQGSAEAFFGQGTRLTVV.

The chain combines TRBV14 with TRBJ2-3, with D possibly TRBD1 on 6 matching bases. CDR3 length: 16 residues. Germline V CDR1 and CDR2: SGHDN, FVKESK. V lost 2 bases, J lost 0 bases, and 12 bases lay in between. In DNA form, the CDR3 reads TGTGCCAGCAGCCAATCGACAGGTCTTAGCACAGATACGCAGTATTTT. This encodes CASSQSTGLSTDTQYF.

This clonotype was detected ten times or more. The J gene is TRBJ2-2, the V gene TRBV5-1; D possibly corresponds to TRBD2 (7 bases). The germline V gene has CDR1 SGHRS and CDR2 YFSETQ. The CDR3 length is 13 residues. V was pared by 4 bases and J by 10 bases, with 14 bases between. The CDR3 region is CASSLLGGEELFF. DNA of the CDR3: TGCGCCAGCAGCCTCCTAGGGGGGGAGGAGCTGTTTTTT.

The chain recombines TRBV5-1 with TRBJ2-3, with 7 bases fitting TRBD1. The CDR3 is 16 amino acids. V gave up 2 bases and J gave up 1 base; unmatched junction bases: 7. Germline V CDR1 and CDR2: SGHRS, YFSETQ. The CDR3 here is CASSFLRTGGTDTQYF. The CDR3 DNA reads TGCGCCAGCAGCTTTTTACGGACAGGCGGCACAGATACGCAGTATTTT. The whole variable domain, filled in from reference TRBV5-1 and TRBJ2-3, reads KAGVTQTPRYLIKTRGQQVTLSCSPISGHRSVSWYQQTPGQGLQFLFEYFSETQRNKGNFPGRFSGRQFSNSRSEMNVSTLELGDSALYLCASSFLRTGGTDTQYFGPGTRLTVL.

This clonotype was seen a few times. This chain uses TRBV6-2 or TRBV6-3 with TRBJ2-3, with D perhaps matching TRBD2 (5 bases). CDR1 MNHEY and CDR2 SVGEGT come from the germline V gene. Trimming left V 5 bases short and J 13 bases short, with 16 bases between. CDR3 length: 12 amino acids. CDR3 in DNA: TGTGCCAGCAGTCCCGAGGGTGGCCGAGAGTATTTT. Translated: CASSPEGGREYF.

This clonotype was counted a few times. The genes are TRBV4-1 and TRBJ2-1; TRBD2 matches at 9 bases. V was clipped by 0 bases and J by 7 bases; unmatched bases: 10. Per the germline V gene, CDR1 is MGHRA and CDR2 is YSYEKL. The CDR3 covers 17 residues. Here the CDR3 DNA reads TGCGCCAGCAGCCAAGATCCACCCAGCGGGGGGTCTAATGAGCAGTTCTTC. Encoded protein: CASSQDPPSGGSNEQFF.

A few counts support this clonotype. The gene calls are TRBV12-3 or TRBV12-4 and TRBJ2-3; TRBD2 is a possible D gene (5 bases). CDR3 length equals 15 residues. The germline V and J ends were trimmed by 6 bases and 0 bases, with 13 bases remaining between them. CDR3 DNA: TGTGCCAGCAGCCGGAGGACTTATAGCACAGATACGCAGTATTTT. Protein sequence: CASSRRTYSTDTQYF.

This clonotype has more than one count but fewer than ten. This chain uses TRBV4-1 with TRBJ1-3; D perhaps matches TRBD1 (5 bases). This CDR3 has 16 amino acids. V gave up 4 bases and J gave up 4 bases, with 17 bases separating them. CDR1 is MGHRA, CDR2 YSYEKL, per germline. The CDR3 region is CASSPGGMAYGNTIYF. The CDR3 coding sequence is TGCGCCAGCAGCCCTGGGGGTATGGCGTACGGAAACACCATATATTTT.

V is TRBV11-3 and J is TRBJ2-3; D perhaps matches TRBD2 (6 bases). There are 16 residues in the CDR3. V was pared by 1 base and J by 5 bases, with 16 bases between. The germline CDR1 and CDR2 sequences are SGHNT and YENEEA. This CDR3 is CASSLGGGSLLDTQYF. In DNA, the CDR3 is TGTGCCAGCAGCTTAGGGGGAGGTTCCTTGCTAGATACGCAGTATTTT. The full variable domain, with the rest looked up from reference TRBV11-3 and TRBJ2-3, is EAGVVQSPRYKIIEKKQPVAFWCNPISGHNTLYWYLQNLGQGPELLIRYENEEAVDDSQLPKDRFSAERLKGVDSTLKIQPAELGDSAVYLCASSLGGGSLLDTQYFGPGTRLTVL.

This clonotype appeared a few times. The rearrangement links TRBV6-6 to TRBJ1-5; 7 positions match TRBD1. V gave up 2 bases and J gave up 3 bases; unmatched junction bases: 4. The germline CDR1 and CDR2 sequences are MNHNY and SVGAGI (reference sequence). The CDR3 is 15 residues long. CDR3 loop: CASSYRDRLNQPQHF. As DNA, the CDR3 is TGTGCCAGCAGTTACAGGGACAGACTCAATCAGCCCCAGCATTTT.

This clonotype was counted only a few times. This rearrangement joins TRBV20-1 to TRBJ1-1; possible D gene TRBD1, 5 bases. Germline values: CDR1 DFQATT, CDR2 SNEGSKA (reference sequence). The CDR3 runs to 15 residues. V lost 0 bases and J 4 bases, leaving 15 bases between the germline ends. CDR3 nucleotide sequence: TGCAGTGCTAGAGATCCCCAGGGACGGGGCACTGAAGCTTTCTTT. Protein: CSARDPQGRGTEAFF.

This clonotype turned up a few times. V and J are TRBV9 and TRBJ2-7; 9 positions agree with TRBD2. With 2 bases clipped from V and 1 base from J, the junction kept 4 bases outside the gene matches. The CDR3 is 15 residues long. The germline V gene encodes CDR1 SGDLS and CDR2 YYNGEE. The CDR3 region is CASSVGLANSYEQYF. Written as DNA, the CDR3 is TGTGCCAGCAGCGTTGGACTAGCGAATTCCTACGAGCAGTACTTC.

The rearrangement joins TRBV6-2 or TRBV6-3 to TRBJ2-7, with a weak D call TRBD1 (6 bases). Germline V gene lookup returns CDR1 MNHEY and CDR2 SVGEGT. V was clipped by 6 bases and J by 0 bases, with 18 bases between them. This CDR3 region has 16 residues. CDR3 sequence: CASSDPGHSSSYEQYV. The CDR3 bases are TGTGCCAGCAGCGATCCGGGACATTCTAGCTCCTACGAGCAGTACGTC.

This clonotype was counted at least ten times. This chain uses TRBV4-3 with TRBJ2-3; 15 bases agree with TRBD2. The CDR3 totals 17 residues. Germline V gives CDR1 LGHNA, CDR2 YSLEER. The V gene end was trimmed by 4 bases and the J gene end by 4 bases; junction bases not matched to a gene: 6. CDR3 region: CASSLRTSGGGADTQYF. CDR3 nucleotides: TGCGCCAGCAGCCTTCGGACTAGCGGGGGGGGTGCAGATACGCAGTATTTT.

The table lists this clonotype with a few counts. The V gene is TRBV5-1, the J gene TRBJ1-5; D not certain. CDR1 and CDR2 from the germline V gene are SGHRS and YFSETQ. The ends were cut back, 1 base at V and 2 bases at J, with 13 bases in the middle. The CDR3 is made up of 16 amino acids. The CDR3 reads CASSLLMWSGNQPQHF. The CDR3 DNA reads TGCGCCAGCAGCTTGCTTATGTGGTCCGGCAATCAGCCCCAGCATTTT.

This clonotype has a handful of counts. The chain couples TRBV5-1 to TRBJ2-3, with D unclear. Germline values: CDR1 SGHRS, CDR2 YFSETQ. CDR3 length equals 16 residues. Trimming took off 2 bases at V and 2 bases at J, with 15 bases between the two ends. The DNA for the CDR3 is TGCGCCAGCAGCTTAAGCAGGCTTGGGCCCACAGATACGCAGTATTTT. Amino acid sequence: CASSLSRLGPTDTQYF.

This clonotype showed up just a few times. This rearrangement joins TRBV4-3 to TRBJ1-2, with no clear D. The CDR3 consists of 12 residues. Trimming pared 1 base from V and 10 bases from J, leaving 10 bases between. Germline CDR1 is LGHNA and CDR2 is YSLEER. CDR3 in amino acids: CASSQAGRAYTF. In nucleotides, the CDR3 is TGCGCCAGCAGCCAAGCGGGTAGGGCCTACACCTTC.

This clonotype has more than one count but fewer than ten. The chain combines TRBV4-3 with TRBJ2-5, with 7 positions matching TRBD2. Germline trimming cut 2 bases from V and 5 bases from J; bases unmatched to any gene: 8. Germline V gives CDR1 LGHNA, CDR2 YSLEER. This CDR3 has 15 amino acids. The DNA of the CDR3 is TGCGCCAGCAGCCAAACGAGACTAGCAATGGAGACCCAGTACTTC. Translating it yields CASSQTRLAMETQYF.

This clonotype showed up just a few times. CDR3 sequence (DNA): TGCAGTGCTAGAGGACAGGAGAGCTCCTACGAGCAGTACTTC. It translates to CSARGQESSYEQYF. The rearrangement links TRBV20-1 to TRBJ2-7; D is perhaps TRBD1 (6 bases). Germline V lookup: CDR1 DFQATT, CDR2 SNEGSKA (reference sequence). Trimming took off 1 base at V and 0 bases at J, with 10 bases between the two ends. The CDR3 is 14 amino acids.

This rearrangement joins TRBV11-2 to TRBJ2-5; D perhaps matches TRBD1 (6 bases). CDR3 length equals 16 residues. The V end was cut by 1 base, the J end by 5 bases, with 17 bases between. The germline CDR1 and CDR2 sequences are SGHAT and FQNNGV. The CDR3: CASSLAQGRGPETQYF. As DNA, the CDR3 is TGTGCCAGCAGCTTAGCCCAGGGGCGAGGGCCGGAGACCCAGTACTTC. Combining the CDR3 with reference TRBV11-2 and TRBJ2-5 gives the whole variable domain EAGVAQSPRYKIIEKRQSVAFWCNPISGHATLYWYQQILGQGPKLLIQFQNNGVVDDSQLPKDRFSAERLKGVDSTLKIQPAKLEDSAVYLCASSLAQGRGPETQYFGPGTRLLVL.

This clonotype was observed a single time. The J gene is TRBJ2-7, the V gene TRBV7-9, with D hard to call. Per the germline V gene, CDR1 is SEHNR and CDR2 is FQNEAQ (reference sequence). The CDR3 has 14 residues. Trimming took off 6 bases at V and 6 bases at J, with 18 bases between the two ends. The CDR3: CASRGPAWVGEQYF. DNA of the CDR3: TGTGCCAGCAGAGGCCCAGCGTGGGTCGGCGAGCAGTACTTC.

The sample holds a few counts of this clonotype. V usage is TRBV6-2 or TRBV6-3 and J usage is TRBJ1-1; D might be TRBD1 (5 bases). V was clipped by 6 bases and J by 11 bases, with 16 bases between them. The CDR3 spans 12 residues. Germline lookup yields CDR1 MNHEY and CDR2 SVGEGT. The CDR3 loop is CASSYAVGRAFF. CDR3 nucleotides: TGTGCCAGCAGCTACGCCGTGGGGCGTGCTTTCTTT.

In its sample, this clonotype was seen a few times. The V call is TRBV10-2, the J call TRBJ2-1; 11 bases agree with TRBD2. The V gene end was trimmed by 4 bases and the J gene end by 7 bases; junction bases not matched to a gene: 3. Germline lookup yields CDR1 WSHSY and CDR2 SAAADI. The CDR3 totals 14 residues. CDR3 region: CASSVAGGPNEQFF. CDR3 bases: TGCGCCAGCAGTGTAGCGGGGGGGCCGAATGAGCAGTTCTTC.

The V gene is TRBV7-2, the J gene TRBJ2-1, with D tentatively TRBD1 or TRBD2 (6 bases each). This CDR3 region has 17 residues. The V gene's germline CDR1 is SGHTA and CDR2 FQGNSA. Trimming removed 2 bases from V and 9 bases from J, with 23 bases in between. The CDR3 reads CASSLRGPGQGGREQFF. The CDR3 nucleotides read TGTGCCAGCAGCTTACGGGGGCCTGGGCAGGGTGGTCGTGAGCAGTTCTTC.

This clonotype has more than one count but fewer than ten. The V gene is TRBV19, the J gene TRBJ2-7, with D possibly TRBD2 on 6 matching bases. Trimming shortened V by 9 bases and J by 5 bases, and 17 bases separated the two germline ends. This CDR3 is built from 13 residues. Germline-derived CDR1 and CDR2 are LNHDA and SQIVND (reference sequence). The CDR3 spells CARLTGVQNEQYV. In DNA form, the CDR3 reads TGTGCCAGACTCACGGGGGTACAAAACGAGCAGTACGTC.